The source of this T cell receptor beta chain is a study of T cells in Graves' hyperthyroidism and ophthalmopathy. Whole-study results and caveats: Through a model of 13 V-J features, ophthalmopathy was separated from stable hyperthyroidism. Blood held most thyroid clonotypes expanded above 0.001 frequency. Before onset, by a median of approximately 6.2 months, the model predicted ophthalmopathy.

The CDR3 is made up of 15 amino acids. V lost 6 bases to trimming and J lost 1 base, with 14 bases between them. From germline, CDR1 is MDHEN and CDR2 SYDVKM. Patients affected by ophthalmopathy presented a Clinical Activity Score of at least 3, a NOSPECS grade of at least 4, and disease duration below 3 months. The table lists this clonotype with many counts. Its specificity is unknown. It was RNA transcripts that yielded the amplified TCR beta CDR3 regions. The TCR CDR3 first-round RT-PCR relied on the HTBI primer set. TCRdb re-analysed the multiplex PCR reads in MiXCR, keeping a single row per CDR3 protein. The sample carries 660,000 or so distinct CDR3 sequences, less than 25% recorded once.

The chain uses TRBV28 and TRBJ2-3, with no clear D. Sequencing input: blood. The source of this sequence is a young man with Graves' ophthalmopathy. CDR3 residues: CASSPDLRGTDTQYF. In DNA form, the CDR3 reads TGTGCCAGCAGCCCAGATCTCCGGGGCACAGATACGCAGTATTTT.